The rows below give T cell receptor beta chains drawn from one sample of a study of blood T cells in healthy people across ages. Using its own MiXCR run on the 5' RACE reads, TCRdb lists one record per CDR3 protein. The data hold 500,000 to 650,000 distinct CDR3 sequences, with roughly a quarter observed a single time. These data also featured in a second study, about T cells of mothers and their children.

Source material: blood. The receptor source for this set is a boy aged 2 to 10 in good health. The CDR3 runs from the conserved cysteine through the conserved F or W. Each record gives: J gene, CDR3 length, V gene, D gene, clone size, CDR3 DNA, CDR3 protein. The D gene is left open where the match is weak. Clone sizes are given selectively: once, few, many, or a class where the clone is expanded.

>TRBJ2-3|14|TRBV5-1|-|-
TGCGCCAGCAGCGGAGGCGGTTTCCGCGATACGCAGTATTTT
CASSGGGFRDTQYF
>TRBJ2-7|14|TRBV4-3|-|-
TGCGCCAGCAGCCAAGACAGGTACTCCTACGAGCAGTACTTC
CASSQDRYSYEQYF
>TRBJ1-2|13|TRBV18|-|-
TGTGCCAGCTCGCGGGACACCAACTATGGCTACACCTTC
CASSRDTNYGYTF
>TRBJ1-2|11|TRBV20-1|-|many
TGCAGTGCTTTCGCAATCGATGGCTACACCTTC
CSAFAIDGYTF
>TRBJ1-5|14|TRBV30|-|-
TGTGCCTGGAGTGTAGGTGCCAGCAATCAGCCCCAGCATTTT
CAWSVGASNQPQHF
>TRBJ2-2|13|TRBV27|-|few
TGTGCCAGCAGTTGGGCCTCCACCGGGGAGCTGTTTTTT
CASSWASTGELFF
>TRBJ2-7|14|TRBV2|-|few
TGTGCCAGCAGGACGGGACGGTTGTCCTACGAGCAGTACTTC
CASRTGRLSYEQYF
>TRBJ2-7|14|TRBV6-2/TRBV6-3|TRBD2|-
TGTGCCAGCAGTCTCTGGGCGGGGGACTACGAGCAGTACTTC
CASSLWAGDYEQYF
>TRBJ2-4|13|TRBV12-3/TRBV12-4|-|-
TGTGCCAGCAGAACGCCGCGTCAAAACATTCAGTACTTC
CASRTPRQNIQYF
>TRBJ2-7|14|TRBV5-6|-|few
TGTGCCAGCAGCCCCGGGAACCACGATAGGTGGCAGTACTTC
CASSPGNHDRWQYF
>TRBJ2-5|15|TRBV18|TRBD1|-
TGTGCCAGCTCACCTATGACAGGGCTTCAAGAGACCCAGTACTTC
CASSPMTGLQETQYF
>TRBJ2-3|16|TRBV27|TRBD2|-
TGTGCCAGCAGTTTAAAGCGGGGGGACTTCACAGATACGCAGTATTTT
CASSLKRGDFTDTQYF
>TRBJ2-2|19|TRBV2|TRBD2|few
TGTGCCAGCAGTGAAGAGAGTAGCGGGAGGGCCCGAAACACCGGGGAGCTGTTTTTT
CASSEESSGRARNTGELFF
>TRBJ2-1|15|TRBV15|TRBD2|-
TGTGCCACCAGCAGGCAAGGCGGGGGAAGGAATGAGCAGTTCTTC
CATSRQGGGRNEQFF
>TRBJ1-2|15|TRBV30|TRBD1|-
TGTGCCTGGAGTACTCGGACAGGGGGTAGGAATGGCTACACCTTC
CAWSTRTGGRNGYTF
>TRBJ2-1|11|TRBV20-1|-|few
TGCAGTGCTAGGGGCTACAATGAGCAGTTCTTC
CSARGYNEQFF
>TRBJ2-1|13|TRBV6-6|-|-
TGTGCCAGCACCCCTAACCCGGTACATGAGCAGTTCTTC
CASTPNPVHEQFF
>TRBJ2-3|16|TRBV27|-|-
TGTGCCAGCAGTCCTCGCCCCGCAGGTAGCACAGATACGCAGTATTTT
CASSPRPAGSTDTQYF
>TRBJ2-7|15|TRBV3-1|-|-
TGTGCCAGCAGCCAAGATCTGTTACAGGGTTACGAGCAGTACTTC
CASSQDLLQGYEQYF
>TRBJ2-5|16|TRBV5-1|TRBD1|-
TGCGCCAGCAGAGGCCGGGGACAGGGGAGCCAAGAGACCCAGTACTTC
CASRGRGQGSQETQYF
>TRBJ2-5|17|TRBV10-3|TRBD2|-
TGTGCCATCAGTGAAACTAGGACTAGCGGGAGTCGAGAGACCCAGTACTTC
CAISETRTSGSRETQYF
>TRBJ2-5|14|TRBV5-1|-|few
TGCGCCAGCAACACCCAAAGCGGAGAAGAGACCCAGTACTTC
CASNTQSGEETQYF
>TRBJ1-1|14|TRBV20-1|-|-
TGCAGTGCTAGAGAACAGGCGGTGTACACTGAAGCTTTCTTT
CSAREQAVYTEAFF
>TRBJ2-7|15|TRBV28|TRBD2|-
TGTGCCAGCAGTTCCCGTAGCGGGAGTTCCTACGAGCAGTACTTC
CASSSRSGSSYEQYF
>TRBJ2-5|15|TRBV6-1|-|-
TGTGCCAGCAACTCCCCGGGTCTCAGTGGGGAGACCCAGTACTTC
CASNSPGLSGETQYF
>TRBJ2-7|16|TRBV6-6|-|few
TGTGCCAGCAGTTACACCTTCGCGGGCGGTGCCTACGAGCAGTACTTC
CASSYTFAGGAYEQYF
>TRBJ2-3|15|TRBV7-6|-|few
TGTGCCAGCAGCCAGGGCGTTAGTTCCACAGATACGCAGTATTTT
CASSQGVSSTDTQYF
>TRBJ2-6|15|TRBV5-1|-|few
TGCGCCAGCAGCACCGCACGCTCTGGGGCCAACGTCCTGACTTTC
CASSTARSGANVLTF
>TRBJ2-7|14|TRBV7-9|-|-
TGTGCCAGCAGCGAAAAAAGCGGCCAACAAATTCAGTACTTC
CASSEKSGQQIQYF
>TRBJ2-5|15|TRBV29-1|TRBD1|-
TGCAGCGTTTCCCTTGGACAGGGTCCCTTGGGGACCCAGTACTTC
CSVSLGQGPLGTQYF
>TRBJ2-5|15|TRBV4-3|-|few
TGCGCCAGCAGCCAGTCTAGGGGACGTCAAGAGACCCAGTACTTC
CASSQSRGRQETQYF
>TRBJ1-2|15|TRBV6-6|TRBD1|few
TGTGCCAGCAGTCAGTCGACAGGGGGAGACTATGGCTACACCTTC
CASSQSTGGDYGYTF
>TRBJ2-5|15|TRBV5-8|TRBD2|once
TGTGCCAGCAGCTCCGCGGGACTAGACGGGGAGACCCAGTACTTC
CASSSAGLDGETQYF
>TRBJ1-1|14|TRBV12-3/TRBV12-4|TRBD1|few
TGTGCCAGCAGGACGGACAGGTGGAACACTGAAGCTTTCTTT
CASRTDRWNTEAFF
>TRBJ2-3|11|TRBV10-2|-|many
TGCGCCAGCAGTTCCGCAGATACGCAGTATTTT
CASSSADTQYF
>TRBJ2-1|10|TRBV7-9|-|-
TGTGCCAGCAGACTGGATGAGCAGTTCTTC
CASRLDEQFF
>TRBJ2-3|17|TRBV18|TRBD2|-
TGTGCCAGCTCGCCCTGGAGACTAGCGGGAGGTCCAGATACGCAGTATTTT
CASSPWRLAGGPDTQYF